This entry features one T cell receptor beta chain sequence. The target antigen is unknown. This entry is derived from a study of T cells after posttransplantation cyclophosphamide. Findings of the study overall: After PTCy, TRB diversity resembled that of CNI/methotrexate controls. Skin or GI-infiltrating T cells shared few TRB sequences with blood. Donor CD8+ memory clones often dominated recipient blood repertoires at later times.

Generated by immunoSEQ multiplex PCR, the TCRdb table keeps only in-frame clones and is missing some. The table lists tens of thousands of clones, approximately 92% of them singletons. Peripheral blood was collected from the related graft donor on the marrow donation day. V was trimmed by 0 bases and J by 5 bases, leaving 8 bases between them. Germline CDR1 and CDR2: SGHTS and YDEGEE. CDR3 length: 13 residues. Sequenced sample: PBMCs. This chain uses TRBV5-8 with TRBJ1-2; no clear D. The sequence was obtained from a woman in her twenties or thirties in good health and a related stem cell transplant donor. CDR3 DNA: TGTGCCAGCAGCTTGGGGCAGTTTTATGGCTACACCTTC. This gives the protein CASSLGQFYGYTF.